The 18 T cell receptor beta chains given below trace back to one sample, sequenced in a study of molecular identifiers for immune sequencing clone quantification. TCRdb reprocessed the PCR reads via MiXCR and lists one record per CDR3 protein. The sample lists nearly 650,000 distinct CDR3 sequences; around 25% were seen once. Input material: naive CD8+ T cells from blood, with Jurkat cell RNA spiked in. Subset reported: FACS-sorted CD8+CD4-CCR7+CD45RA+ naive T cells. Receptors were obtained from a human donor in good health. Some libraries in this study had Jurkat cell RNA spiked in.

The chain has TRBV6-2 or TRBV6-3 and TRBJ2-1; 11 nucleotides match TRBD2. In germline, CDR1 is MNHEY, CDR2 SVGEGT. Trimming took 3 bases from V and 4 from J; bases not matched to a gene: 5. The CDR3 runs 16 residues. CDR3 bases: TGTGCCAGCAGTTATCCACTAGCGGGGGAATACAATGAGCAGTTCTTC. This translates into CASSYPLAGEYNEQFF.

This clonotype has at least ten counts. This rearrangement joins TRBV14 to TRBJ2-7; tentatively, D is TRBD2 (5 bases). Trimming took off 3 bases at V and 1 base at J, with 16 bases between the two ends. Germline V lookup: CDR1 SGHDN, CDR2 FVKESK. The CDR3 is 16 residues long. The CDR3 nucleotides are TGTGCCAGCAGCCAGTCCGGAGGATATATTTCCTACGAGCAGTACTTC. Encoded protein: CASSQSGGYISYEQYF.

On this clonotype: This could be a read error, since a much larger clone is one nucleotide away. The V gene is TRBV30, the J gene TRBJ2-7; the match to TRBD2 covers 12 bases. The germline gives CDR1 GTSNPN, CDR2 SVGIG (reference sequence). Trimming cost V 4 bases and J 9 bases; bases outside gene matches: 7. The CDR3 is made up of 13 amino acids. The CDR3 protein is CAWTPGLAGAQYF. Written as DNA, the CDR3 is TGTGCCTGGACCCCGGGACTAGCGGGCGCGCAGTACTTC.

A few counts support this clonotype. The rearrangement links TRBV24-1 to TRBJ2-1, with 10 positions matching TRBD2. This CDR3 contains 15 residues. Germline V gene lookup returns CDR1 KGHDR and CDR2 SFDVKD. Trimming took 4 bases from V and 6 from J; bases not matched to a gene: 5. CDR3 DNA sequence: TGTGCCACCAGTGACTCTAGCGGGAGTTTCAATGAGCAGTTCTTC. Its protein is CATSDSSGSFNEQFF.

For this clonotype: At one end, the junction sequence differs from germline, possibly due to a read error. The V call is TRBV7-8, the J call TRBJ1-1; 9 nucleotides line up with TRBD1. CDR1 and CDR2 (germline): SGHVS, FQNEAQ. The CDR3 covers 15 residues. The CDR3 spells CACSLYTTGGEGAFF. The DNA for the CDR3 is TGTGCCTGCAGCCTTTACACTACAGGGGGCGAAGGAGCTTTCTTT.

Note on this clonotype: The junction departs from the called germline gene at one end, perhaps through a read error. The rearrangement uses TRBV5-3 and TRBJ2-7; the D gene is possibly TRBD1 (5 bases). TRBV5-3 is an open reading frame, and its role is uncertain. The CDR3 is 14 amino acids. The CDR3 DNA reads TGTGCCAGCAGCTTGGAGCAGGGAACCTACGAGCAGCACTTC. It yields the protein CASSLEQGTYEQHF.

This clonotype has ten or more counts. The rearrangement links TRBV20-1 to TRBJ2-4, with TRBD2 matching over 11 bases. Germline CDR1 is DFQATT and CDR2 is SNEGSKA (reference sequence). The CDR3 sequence is 18 residues long. V lost 0 bases to trimming and J lost 0 bases; unmatched junction nucleotides: 7. In DNA form, the CDR3 reads TGCAGTGCTAGAGACGGGACTAGCGGACCTCTAGCCAAAAACATTCAGTACTTC. Its translation: CSARDGTSGPLAKNIQYF.

This clonotype has a handful of counts. V usage is TRBV5-1 and J usage is TRBJ2-1, with D perhaps matching TRBD2 (6 bases). This CDR3 has 17 residues. The V gene lost 1 base and the J gene lost 5 bases, with 19 bases spanning the gap. Germline CDR1 reads SGHRS; CDR2 reads YFSETQ. CDR3 residues: CASSLYLLGGRDNEQFF. The CDR3 coding sequence is TGCGCCAGCAGCTTGTATCTTTTGGGAGGCAGGGACAATGAGCAGTTCTTC.

A few counts support this clonotype. The chain links TRBV7-9 to TRBJ2-7; D is unresolved. Germline V lookup: CDR1 SEHNR, CDR2 FQNEAQ (reference sequence). V shed 4 bases and J shed 5 bases, with 15 bases lying between them. The CDR3 contains 14 residues. CDR3 DNA sequence: TGTGCCAGCAGCTCTACAGTCCCAATTGACGAGCAGTACTTC. Translating gives CASSSTVPIDEQYF.

As concerns this clonotype: The junction departs from germline at one end; a sequencing error may be responsible. The rearrangement joins TRBV5-3 to TRBJ2-7; no clear D. TRBV5-3 is sorted into the ORF group, with uncertain function. This CDR3 comprises 12 residues. The CDR3 nucleotides read TGTGCCAGCAGCTTGGTGGGCTACGAGCAGTGCTTC. Translated, it gives CASSLVGYEQCF.

This chain joins TRBV4-3 and TRBJ2-1, with 10 bases aligning to TRBD2. J gave up 2 bases and V 1 base, and 14 bases lay outside the gene matches. The germline V gene encodes CDR1 LGHNA and CDR2 YSLEER. The CDR3 spans 20 residues. CDR3 in amino acids: CASSQGASGGTLHAYNEQFF. The CDR3, as DNA: TGCGCCAGCAGCCAAGGGGCTAGCGGGGGTACCCTTCACGCCTACAATGAGCAGTTCTTC.

The V and J genes are TRBV7-6 and TRBJ2-7, with TRBD2 identical over 11 bases. Germline assignment: CDR1 SGHVS and CDR2 FNYEAQ. With 5 bases clipped from V and 2 bases from J, the junction kept 11 bases outside the gene matches. The CDR3 consists of 17 residues. The CDR3 is CASSLYDPSGGTYEQYF. In DNA, the CDR3 is TGTGCCAGCAGCCTCTACGACCCTAGCGGGGGGACCTACGAGCAGTACTTC.

CDR3 sequence reads: CASSASALAGEVHEQFF. The DNA of the CDR3 is TGTGCCAGCAGTGCCTCGGCGCTAGCGGGAGAAGTCCATGAGCAGTTCTTC. This chain connects TRBV6-4 to TRBJ2-1, with 10 positions matching TRBD2. Germline V gene data show CDR1 as MRHNA and CDR2 as SNTAGT. CDR3 length: 17 amino acids. The ends lost 4 bases at V and 8 bases at J; junction bases unmatched: 14.

This chain uses TRBV9 with TRBJ2-1; 8 bases agree with TRBD1. Germline V gene sequence: CDR1 SGDLS, CDR2 YYNGEE. This CDR3 comprises 16 residues. J was trimmed by 15 bases and V by 2 bases; bases with no gene match: 19. The CDR3 spells CASSVARAGGGYEWFF. As DNA, the CDR3 is TGTGCCAGCAGCGTGGCCCGGGCAGGGGGCGGGTATGAGTGGTTCTTC.

This clonotype was observed many times. The V and J genes are TRBV20-1 and TRBJ2-2; D is unclear. The CDR3 is made up of 13 amino acids. Germline CDR1 reads DFQATT; CDR2 reads SNEGSKA (reference sequence). V was cut by 0 bases and J by 2 bases, with 4 bases left in between. The CDR3 region has the DNA TGCAGTGCTAGAGATGGTAACACCGGGGAGCTGTTTTTT. It yields the protein CSARDGNTGELFF.

This clonotype showed up just a few times. This chain connects TRBV18 to TRBJ2-7, with TRBD1 identical over 9 bases. V gave up 5 bases and J gave up 1 base; unmatched junction bases: 9. Per the germline V gene, CDR1 is KGHSH and CDR2 is LQKENI. The CDR3 spans 16 residues. CDR3 amino acids: CASSAAGTGPSYEQYF. CDR3 sequence (DNA): TGTGCCAGCTCAGCAGCCGGGACAGGGCCTTCCTACGAGCAGTACTTC.

V is TRBV7-6 and J is TRBJ2-7, with a possible D match to TRBD2 (6 bases). V lost 0 bases and J 2 bases, leaving 11 bases between the germline ends. The CDR3 runs to 15 residues. Germline V CDR1 and CDR2: SGHVS, FNYEAQ. DNA for the CDR3: TGTGCCAGCAGCTTAGCGGTGGAGGGGCCCTACGAGCAGTACTTC. This sequence encodes CASSLAVEGPYEQYF. Based on the CDR3 plus reference TRBV7-6 and TRBJ2-7, the full variable domain is GAGVSQSPRYKVTKRGQDVALRCDPISGHVSLYWYRQALGQGPEFLTYFNYEAQQDKSGLPNDRFSAERPEGSISTLTIQRTEQRDSAMYRCASSLAVEGPYEQYFGPGTRLTVT.

J is TRBJ1-1 and V is TRBV30; D ambiguous. Trimming took off 4 bases at V and 0 bases at J, with 9 bases between the two ends. The CDR3 spans 13 residues. Germline V gene lookup returns CDR1 GTSNPN and CDR2 SVGIG (reference sequence). CDR3 sequence: CAWIRDMNTEAFF. In DNA, the CDR3 is TGTGCCTGGATACGAGATATGAACACTGAAGCTTTCTTT. Looking up the rest from reference TRBV30 and TRBJ1-1 gives the full variable domain: SQTIHQWPATLVQPVGSPLSLECTVEGTSNPNLYWYRQAAGRGLQLLFYSVGIGQISSEVPQNLSASRPQDRQFILSSKKLLLSDSGFYLCAWIRDMNTEAFFGQGTRLTVV.